Below, 13 T cell receptor beta chains from the same sample are listed, as sequenced in a study of OX40 agonist ivuxolimab in advanced cancers. The protocol was immunoSEQ multiplex PCR, while the TCRdb copy is restricted to in-frame clones and leaves out a portion. Of more than 80,000 clones listed, roughly 87% are singletons. Sequenced here: CD4+ or CD8+ T cells sorted from blood, sampled in a trial of the OX40 agonist ivuxolimab. The origin of the receptors is an adult with an advanced solid tumor such as melanoma, head and neck, liver or kidney cancer.

The genes are TRBV2 and TRBJ2-2; D is uncertain. Germline V gives CDR1 SNHLY, CDR2 FYNNEI. V was clipped by 1 base and J by 4 bases, with 16 bases between them. This CDR3 is 17 amino acids long. The CDR3 protein is CASSEGAALRSTGELFF. Here the CDR3 DNA reads TGTGCCAGCAGTGAAGGGGCAGCGTTACGGTCCACCGGGGAGCTGTTTTTT.

The V call is TRBV7-8, the J call TRBJ2-7; 8 positions match TRBD1. Germline V lookup: CDR1 SGHVS, CDR2 FQNEAQ. With V trimmed by 4 bases and J by 5 bases, 7 bases remained unmatched. CDR3 size: 14 residues. The CDR3, as DNA: TGTGCCAGCAGCTGGTATTCGGGACAGGACGAGCAGTACTTC. Protein sequence: CASSWYSGQDEQYF.

The chain employs TRBV19 and TRBJ2-7, with D perhaps assigned TRBD1 or TRBD2 (5 bases each). CDR3 length equals 19 residues. In germline, CDR1 is LNHDA, CDR2 SQIVND (reference sequence). V lost 3 bases, J lost 0 bases, and 24 bases lay in between. The CDR3 DNA is TGTGCCAGTAGTATCAACGGGCCCGGGACCGACTTGGTCTCCTACGAGCAGTACTTC. This codes for CASSINGPGTDLVSYEQYF. The complete variable domain, with remaining parts taken from reference TRBV19 and TRBJ2-7, reads DGGITQSPKYLFRKEGQNVTLSCEQNLNHDAMYWYRQDPGQGLRLIYYSQIVNDFQKGDIAEGYSVSREKKESFPLTVTSAQKNPTAFYLCASSINGPGTDLVSYEQYFGPGTRLTVT.

This chain links TRBV11-3 with TRBJ2-5, with 7 bases matching TRBD1. V trimming: 1 base; J trimming: 1 base; junction bases outside the gene matches: 3. This CDR3 is built from 15 residues. From germline, CDR1 is SGHNT and CDR2 YENEEA. This CDR3 is CASSLGTGIQETQYF. The CDR3 coding sequence is TGTGCCAGCAGCTTAGGGACAGGTATCCAAGAGACCCAGTACTTC.

The chain recombines TRBV7-6 with TRBJ2-3, with 7 bases identical to TRBD1. With 5 bases clipped from V and 0 bases from J, the junction kept 20 bases outside the gene matches. From germline, CDR1 is SGHVS and CDR2 FNYEAQ. The CDR3 totals 20 residues. The CDR3 sequence is CASSRVGFPTGTASTDTQYF. DNA of the CDR3: TGTGCCAGCAGCCGGGTGGGGTTCCCCACCGGGACAGCAAGCACAGATACGCAGTATTTT.

The table lists this clone with a few counts. The rearrangement links TRBV6-5 to TRBJ2-2; 7 bases map to TRBD2. CDR1 is MNHEY and CDR2 is SVGAGI in the germline V gene. The CDR3 has 14 residues. The V segment lost 5 bases and the J segment 6 bases; nucleotides outside the gene matches: 6. CDR3 nucleotide sequence: TGTGCCAGCAGTCCCCGTGGGGGGGCCGGGGAGCTGTTTTTT. It codes for CASSPRGGAGELFF.

This sequence joins TRBV4-1 and TRBJ2-7; 9 bases align to TRBD1. The CDR3 consists of 15 residues. Germline V gene lookup returns CDR1 MGHRA and CDR2 YSYEKL. V gave up 2 bases and J gave up 2 bases; unmatched junction bases: 4. Here the CDR3 reads CASSQKGDRAYEQYF. CDR3 nucleotides: TGCGCCAGCAGCCAAAAAGGGGACAGGGCCTACGAGCAGTACTTC.

The J gene is TRBJ2-2, the V gene TRBV10-3, with TRBD2 matching 13 bases. The J segment lost 2 bases and the V segment lost 8 bases, leaving 8 bases of the junction unmatched. Germline CDR1 is ENHRY and CDR2 is SYGVKD. The CDR3 totals 17 residues. CDR3 loop: CAIAPGLAGPNTGELFF. The DNA of the CDR3 is TGTGCCATCGCACCGGGACTAGCGGGACCCAACACCGGGGAGCTGTTTTTT.

V usage is TRBV29-1 and J usage is TRBJ2-1; 12 positions agree with TRBD1. V lost 5 bases and J lost 5; bases outside the gene matches: 16. Germline lookup yields CDR1 SQVTM and CDR2 ANQGSEA. The CDR3 runs 18 residues. As DNA, the CDR3 is TGCAGCGTTCCACCCCGGGACAGGGGGCGAACCTCAAACAATGAGCAGTTCTTC. It yields the protein CSVPPRDRGRTSNNEQFF.

This rearrangement joins TRBV28 to TRBJ1-6; D is uncertain. Deletions cut 6 bases from V and 5 bases from J, with 5 bases between. The CDR3 spans 12 residues. Germline CDR1 reads MDHEN; CDR2 reads SYDVKM. CDR3 region: CASRINNSPLHF. Here the CDR3 DNA reads TGTGCCAGCAGGATTAATAATTCACCCCTCCACTTT.

The table lists this clone with a few counts. This chain uses TRBV7-6 with TRBJ1-6, with TRBD1 as a possible D gene (6 bases). CDR3 length: 14 amino acids. Germline CDR1 and CDR2: SGHVS and FNYEAQ. V was pared by 9 bases and J by 1 base, with 10 bases between. Here the CDR3 reads CASRGQSYNSPLHF. In nucleotides, the CDR3 is TGTGCCAGTAGAGGACAGTCCTATAATTCACCCCTCCACTTT.

The chain links TRBV7-9 to TRBJ2-2; possible D gene TRBD1, 6 bases. V lost 1 base to trimming and J lost 4 bases, with 10 bases between them. This CDR3 is built from 15 residues. CDR1 SEHNR and CDR2 FQNEAQ come from the germline V gene (reference sequence). The CDR3 reads CASSLEQGRTGELFF. The CDR3 coding sequence is TGTGCCAGCAGCTTAGAGCAGGGGCGCACCGGGGAGCTGTTTTTT.

To note about this clone: Relative to the germline gene, one junction end is altered; a read error may explain this. The chain couples TRBV7-7 to TRBJ2-5, with a tentative D call TRBD1 (5 bases). Germline-derived CDR1 and CDR2 are SSHAT and FNYEAQ (reference sequence). The CDR3 is 13 amino acids. The CDR3 loop is CASSRQLRETQYF. CDR3 in DNA: TGTGCTAGCAGCCGACAGCTTCGAGAGACCCAGTACTTC.